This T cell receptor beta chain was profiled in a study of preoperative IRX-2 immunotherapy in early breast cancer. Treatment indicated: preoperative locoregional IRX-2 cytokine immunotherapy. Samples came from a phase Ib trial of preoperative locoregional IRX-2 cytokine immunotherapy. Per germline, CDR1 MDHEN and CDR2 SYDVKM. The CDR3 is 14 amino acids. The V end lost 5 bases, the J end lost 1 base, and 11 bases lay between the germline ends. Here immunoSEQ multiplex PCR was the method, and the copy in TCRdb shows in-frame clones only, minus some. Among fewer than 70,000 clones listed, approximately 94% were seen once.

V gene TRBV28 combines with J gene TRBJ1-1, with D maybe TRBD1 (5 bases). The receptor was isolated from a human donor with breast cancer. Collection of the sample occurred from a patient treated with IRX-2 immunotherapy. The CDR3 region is CASSPGTANTEAFF. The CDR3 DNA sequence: TGTGCCAGCAGTCCCGGGACGGCGAACACTGAAGCTTTCTTT.